The rows below give T cell receptor beta chains drawn from one sample of a study of blood T cells in healthy people across ages. Each CDR3 protein is one row after TCRdb ran MiXCR on the 5' RACE reads. This sample yields hundreds of thousands of distinct CDR3 sequences, of which about 51% are seen a single time; roughly 12% belongs to the top ten. Sequenced input: blood. The source is an elderly woman in good health. The CDR3 runs from the conserved cysteine through the conserved F or W. The order of the fields is V gene, D gene, clone size, J gene, CDR3 protein, CDR3 DNA. The D gene is left open where the match is weak. Where a row states a size, it is once, few, many or the class of an expanded clone; other rows omit it.

TRBV7-8	-	-	TRBJ1-2	CASSLNREDYTF	TGTGCCAGCAGCTTGAATCGGGAGGACTACACCTTC
TRBV6-6	TRBD2	many	TRBJ2-1	CASSYSAGGDNEQFF	TGTGCCAGCAGTTACTCCGCGGGGGGGGACAATGAGCAGTTCTTC
TRBV5-1	-	few	TRBJ2-1	CASSLVINNEQFF	TGCGCCAGCAGCTTGGTCATTAACAATGAGCAGTTCTTC
TRBV2	TRBD2	-	TRBJ2-3	CASSESGAADTQYF	TGTGCCAGCAGTGAAAGCGGGGCGGCGGATACGCAGTATTTT
TRBV11-2	TRBD2	-	TRBJ2-1	CASSFTRTRNNEQFF	TGTGCCAGCAGCTTTACTCGGACTAGGAACAATGAGCAGTTCTTC
TRBV20-1	-	-	TRBJ2-7	CSAPLPGAVTRDYEQYF	TGCAGTGCTCCCCTACCCGGGGCTGTCACTAGGGACTACGAGCAGTACTTC
TRBV18	-	-	TRBJ1-4	CASSQRQPSTNEKLFF	TGTGCCAGCTCACAAAGACAGCCATCAACTAATGAAAAACTGTTTTTT
TRBV7-6	-	-	TRBJ2-3	CASSLGGDFVTQYF	TGTGCCAGCAGCTTAGGGGGGGACTTCGTTACGCAGTATTTT
TRBV6-2/TRBV6-3	-	-	TRBJ2-3	CASSYLVDTQYF	TGTGCCAGCAGTTACTTGGTAGATACGCAGTATTTT
TRBV6-5	-	-	TRBJ1-1	CASSYSDNWRAFF	TGTGCCAGCAGTTACTCGGACAACTGGAGAGCTTTCTTT
TRBV12-3/TRBV12-4	-	-	TRBJ2-7	CASSPDTSQYF	TGTGCCAGCAGCCCCGATACCTCGCAGTACTTC
TRBV18	-	-	TRBJ1-5	CASSLGREFQPQHF	TGTGCCAGCTCACTCGGAAGGGAATTTCAGCCCCAGCATTTT
TRBV7-2	-	-	TRBJ2-7	CASSPRLVSYEQYF	TGTGCCAGCAGCCCCAGACTAGTTTCCTACGAGCAGTACTTC
TRBV6-5	-	-	TRBJ2-5	CASSYSLPQETQYF	TGTGCCAGCAGTTACTCCCTCCCTCAAGAGACCCAGTACTTC
TRBV28	-	few	TRBJ1-5	CASSFGAINQPQHF	TGTGCCAGCAGTTTTGGGGCGATCAATCAGCCCCAGCATTTT
TRBV12-3/TRBV12-4	TRBD2	-	TRBJ2-7	CASKPGLVFQDEQYF	TGTGCCAGCAAACCGGGACTAGTATTCCAAGATGAGCAGTACTTC
TRBV3-1	-	few	TRBJ2-7	CASSQDLPYEQYF	TGTGCCAGCAGCCAGGACCTGCCCTACGAGCAGTACTTC
TRBV28	TRBD1	many	TRBJ2-1	CASSWGQYNEQFF	TGTGCCAGCAGTTGGGGACAGTACAATGAGCAGTTCTTC
TRBV7-9	-	many	TRBJ2-7	CASSLTPSYEQYF	TGTGCCAGCAGCCTCACACCCTCCTACGAGCAGTACTTC
TRBV6-2/TRBV6-3	-	many	TRBJ2-1	CASSYSGGRVGEQFF	TGTGCCAGCAGTTACTCAGGAGGGAGAGTGGGTGAGCAGTTCTTC
TRBV30	-	-	TRBJ2-3	CAWSLGLRTDTQYF	TGTGCCTGGAGTCTGGGGTTGAGGACAGATACGCAGTATTTT
TRBV7-2	TRBD1	-	TRBJ1-3	CASSFRARGQNSGNTIYF	TGTGCCAGCAGCTTTAGGGCCAGGGGGCAGAACTCTGGAAACACCATATATTTT
TRBV10-1	TRBD1	-	TRBJ1-1	CASSRTGYLEAFF	TGCGCCAGCAGTCGGACAGGGTATCTTGAAGCTTTCTTT
TRBV3-1	-	many	TRBJ2-7	CASSQVAYEQYF	TGTGCCAGCAGCCAAGTCGCGTACGAGCAGTACTTC
TRBV6-5	-	-	TRBJ2-2	CASSATLNTEELFF	TGTGCCAGCAGTGCCACCCTGAACACCGAGGAGCTGTTTTTT
TRBV20-1	-	-	TRBJ2-1	CIPRLEGGEQFF	TGCATCCCCAGGTTGGAGGGCGGGGAGCAGTTCTTC
TRBV3-1	-	-	TRBJ2-3	CASSQAEPDTQYF	TGTGCCAGCAGCCAAGCAGAACCAGATACGCAGTATTTT
TRBV11-1	TRBD1	many	TRBJ2-7	CASSQDRGHYEQYF	TGTGCCAGCAGCCAGGACAGGGGGCACTACGAGCAGTACTTC
TRBV6-6	-	-	TRBJ2-1	CASSLPGQLRYEQFF	TGTGCCAGCAGCCTTCCGGGACAACTCCGTTACGAGCAGTTCTTC
TRBV7-9	TRBD1	few	TRBJ2-7	CASSLAGQVYEQYF	TGTGCCAGCAGCTTAGCGGGACAGGTCTACGAGCAGTACTTC
TRBV29-1	-	-	TRBJ2-3	CSVEAWGTDTQYF	TGCAGCGTGGAGGCGTGGGGCACAGATACGCAGTATTTT
TRBV12-3/TRBV12-4	-	many	TRBJ2-1	CASTPNYNEQFF	TGTGCCAGCACCCCAAATTACAATGAGCAGTTCTTC
TRBV3-1	-	many	TRBJ2-3	CASSQEFRTDTQYF	TGTGCCAGCAGCCAAGAATTCCGCACAGATACGCAGTATTTT
TRBV29-1	-	-	TRBJ2-3	CSVTSPASTDTQYF	TGCAGCGTGACTAGTCCGGCTAGCACAGATACGCAGTATTTT
TRBV4-1	TRBD2	many	TRBJ2-3	CASSQDLEREGRRDTQYF	TGCGCCAGCAGCCAAGATTTGGAGCGGGAGGGCCGACGAGATACGCAGTATTTT
TRBV29-1	TRBD2	-	TRBJ2-2	CSARTSGGAGTGELFF	TGCAGCGCTCGGACTAGCGGGGGAGCTGGCACCGGGGAGCTGTTTTTT
TRBV11-3	-	many	TRBJ2-1	CASSPRGGATANEQFF	TGTGCCAGCAGCCCTAGGGGGGGGGCGACGGCCAATGAGCAGTTCTTC
TRBV25-1	-	-	TRBJ1-1	CASSGSGAWITEAFF	TGTGCCAGCAGTGGATCCGGGGCTTGGATCACTGAAGCTTTCTTT
TRBV20-1	TRBD1	-	TRBJ2-7	CSALPGQTYEQYF	TGCAGTGCTTTGCCGGGACAGACTTACGAGCAGTACTTC
TRBV19	TRBD1	-	TRBJ2-5	CASSTTGGGKTQYF	TGTGCCAGTAGTACGACAGGGGGCGGGAAGACCCAGTACTTC
TRBV4-1	-	few	TRBJ1-6	CASSQEVDASYSPLHF	TGCGCCAGCAGCCAAGAGGTAGACGCGAGCTACTCACCCCTCCACTTT
TRBV6-5	-	-	TRBJ1-4	CASSYFGGTNEKLFF	TGTGCCAGCAGTTACTTCGGGGGAACTAATGAAAAACTGTTTTTT
TRBV14	-	-	TRBJ2-7	CASSQESNYGYEQYF	TGTGCCAGCAGCCAAGAAAGTAATTACGGGTACGAGCAGTACTTC
TRBV3-1	-	-	TRBJ1-5	CASSRGTTHNQPQHF	TGTGCCAGCAGCCGCGGGACTACTCACAATCAGCCCCAGCATTTT
TRBV10-3	-	-	TRBJ1-1	CATQGSTEAFF	TGTGCCACCCAGGGTTCCACTGAAGCTTTCTTT
TRBV27	-	few	TRBJ1-2	CASSQSGTTNYGYTF	TGTGCCAGCAGTCAGTCAGGGACAACTAACTATGGCTACACCTTC
TRBV25-1	-	-	TRBJ2-1	CASSELGQNNEQFF	TGTGCCAGCAGTGAACTTGGGCAGAACAATGAGCAGTTCTTC
TRBV25-1	TRBD2	many	TRBJ2-1	CASSGSRTSEGNEQFF	TGTGCCAGCAGTGGCAGTCGGACTAGCGAGGGCAATGAGCAGTTCTTC
TRBV7-9	-	many	TRBJ2-1	CGVGPNEQFF	TGTGGGGTAGGGCCCAATGAGCAGTTCTTC
TRBV20-1	-	-	TRBJ2-7	CSANTGYRYEQYF	TGCAGTGCGAATACAGGGTATAGGTACGAGCAGTACTTC
TRBV20-1	-	-	TRBJ2-3	CSARPRDTQYF	TGCAGTGCTAGGCCTAGAGATACGCAGTATTTT
TRBV3-1	TRBD1	few	TRBJ2-2	CASSQRGQGGELFF	TGTGCCAGCAGCCAAAGGGGGCAGGGCGGGGAGCTGTTTTTT
TRBV7-6	-	-	TRBJ2-1	CASSLAQFNEQFF	TGTGCCAGCAGCTTAGCACAGTTCAATGAGCAGTTCTTC
TRBV7-3	TRBD1	few	TRBJ1-1	CASSLTGTGRSLVDTEAFF	TGTGCCAGCAGCTTAACCGGGACAGGGAGATCTCTAGTTGACACTGAAGCTTTCTTT
TRBV20-1	-	few	TRBJ1-3	CSAALDSGNTIYF	TGCAGTGCTGCGTTGGACAGTGGAAACACCATATATTTT
TRBV10-3	-	-	TRBJ1-1	CAISPVANTEAFF	TGTGCCATCAGTCCCGTGGCGAACACTGAAGCTTTCTTT
TRBV27	-	-	TRBJ1-6	CASRAAGDNSPLHF	TGTGCCAGCAGGGCAGCTGGGGATAATTCACCCCTCCACTTT
TRBV7-2	-	many	TRBJ2-7	CASSFWGPYEQYF	TGTGCCAGCAGCTTTTGGGGACCCTACGAGCAGTACTTC
TRBV9	TRBD2	-	TRBJ2-2	CASSPGGPGGGELFF	TGTGCCAGCAGCCCGGGGGGACCCGGAGGCGGGGAGCTGTTTTTT